This T cell receptor (beta chain) was retrieved from a study of OX40 agonist ivuxolimab in advanced cancers. Overall study findings and caveats: Expanded clones were, on average, more numerous in CD8+ T cells than in CD4+. Clones of CD4+ and CD8+ blood T cells grew by week 6 at doses of 0.1 to 3.0 mg/kg.

Regarding this clone: Its cognate antigen is unknown. One end of the junction is discordant with germline, which a read error may explain.

Libraries were prepared by immunoSEQ multiplex PCR; TCRdb keeps only in-frame clonotypes and omits some of them. The data contain around 78,000 clones, around 85% of them singletons. The germline V gene has CDR1 MRHNA and CDR2 SNTAGT. CDR3 length: 15 amino acids. The J gene is TRBJ2-1, the V gene TRBV6-4; tentatively, D is TRBD2 (6 bases). Here the sequenced sample was CD4+ or CD8+ T cells sorted from blood, taken in a trial of the OX40 agonist ivuxolimab. The clonotype was recovered from an adult with an advanced solid tumor such as melanoma, head and neck, liver or kidney cancer. For the CDR3, the DNA is TGTGCCAGCAGGGACTACTCTTTCTCCTACAATGAGCAGTTCTTC. Translated: CASRDYSFSYNEQFF.